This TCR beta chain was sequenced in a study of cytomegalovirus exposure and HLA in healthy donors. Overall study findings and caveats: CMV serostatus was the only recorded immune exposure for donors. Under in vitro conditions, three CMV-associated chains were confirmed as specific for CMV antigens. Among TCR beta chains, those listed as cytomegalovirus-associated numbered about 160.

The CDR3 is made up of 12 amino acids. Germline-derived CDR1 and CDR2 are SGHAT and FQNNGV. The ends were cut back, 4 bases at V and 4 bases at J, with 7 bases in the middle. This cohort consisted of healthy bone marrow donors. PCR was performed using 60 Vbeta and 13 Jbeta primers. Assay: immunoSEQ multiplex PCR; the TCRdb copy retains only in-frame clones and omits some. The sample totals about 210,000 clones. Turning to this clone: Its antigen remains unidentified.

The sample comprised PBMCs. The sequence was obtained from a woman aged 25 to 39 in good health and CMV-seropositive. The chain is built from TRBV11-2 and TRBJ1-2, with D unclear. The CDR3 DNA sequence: TGTGCCAGCAGCTATAGTGGCTATGGCTACACCTTC. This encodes CASSYSGYGYTF. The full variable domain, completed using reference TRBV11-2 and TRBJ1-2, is EAGVAQSPRYKIIEKRQSVAFWCNPISGHATLYWYQQILGQGPKLLIQFQNNGVVDDSQLPKDRFSAERLKGVDSTLKIQPAKLEDSAVYLCASSYSGYGYTFGSGTRLTVV.